The 12 T cell receptor beta chains below come from one sample, sequenced in a study of CD8+ T cells in alopecia areata. cDNA serving as the sequencing template came from extracted, reverse transcribed RNA. Repertoires were generated with immunoSEQ multiplex PCR, while TCRdb's copy carries only in-frame clones and drops some. The sample records over 85,000 clones, 60% to 65% being singletons. Treatment of the sample: oral pan-JAK inhibitor, 5-10 mg twice daily. The sample in question was CD8+ T cells sorted from blood, obtained at week 4, from a patient treated with tofacitinib. These receptors were taken from a human donor with alopecia areata.

This clone was detected ten times or more. The chain recombines TRBV7-9 with TRBJ1-2, with D perhaps matching TRBD1 (5 bases). With 3 bases removed from V and 5 bases from J, the gap between germline ends came to 16 bases. The CDR3 loop spans 15 amino acids. CDR1 SEHNR and CDR2 FQNEAQ come from the germline V gene (reference sequence). This CDR3 reads CASSLALTGVYGYTF. The CDR3, as DNA: TGTGCCAGCAGCTTGGCCCTAACGGGGGTTTATGGCTACACCTTC.

The chain carries TRBV30 and TRBJ2-3; D remains unclear. This CDR3 is 13 amino acids long. Trimming pared 2 bases from V and 0 bases from J, leaving 6 bases between. Germline values: CDR1 GTSNPN, CDR2 SVGIG (reference sequence). This chain's CDR3 is CAWSRDSTDTQYF. CDR3 DNA sequence: TGTGCCTGGAGTAGAGACAGCACAGATACGCAGTATTTT.

The chain uses TRBV28 and TRBJ2-5, with 7 nucleotides matching TRBD1. The CDR3 loop spans 17 amino acids. The germline V gene encodes CDR1 MDHEN and CDR2 SYDVKM. V gave up 1 base and J gave up 2 bases; unmatched junction bases: 10. The CDR3 sequence is CASSLLGVGTVQETQYF. The DNA for the CDR3 is TGTGCCAGCAGTTTATTAGGTGTGGGGACAGTACAAGAGACCCAGTACTTC.

This sequence joins TRBV25-1 and TRBJ2-6; TRBD1 aligns across 8 bases. Trimming cost V 6 bases and J 0 bases; bases outside gene matches: 4. In germline, CDR1 is MGHDK, CDR2 SYGVNS. CDR3 size: 16 residues. The CDR3 here is CASRGQGFSGANVLTF. CDR3 sequence (DNA): TGTGCCAGCAGAGGACAGGGCTTCTCTGGGGCCAACGTCCTGACTTTC.

The chain has TRBV5-6 and TRBJ1-4, with a tentative D call TRBD1 (5 bases). Deletions cut 4 bases from V and 5 bases from J, with 9 bases between. There are 13 residues in the CDR3. Germline V CDR1 and CDR2: SGHDT, YYEEEE. In nucleotides, the CDR3 is TGTGCCAGCAGCGATGGACACAATGAAAAACTGTTTTTT. Encoded protein: CASSDGHNEKLFF.

The chain has TRBV15 and TRBJ1-1, with D possibly TRBD1 on 6 matching bases. V gave up 3 bases and J gave up 1 base, with 9 bases separating them. Germline assignment: CDR1 LNHNV and CDR2 YYDKDF (reference sequence). The CDR3 runs to 14 residues. The CDR3: CATSSVRGNTEAFF. The CDR3 DNA sequence: TGTGCCACCAGCAGTGTCAGGGGGAACACTGAAGCTTTCTTT.

The chain is built from TRBV11-2 and TRBJ2-3, with D perhaps matching TRBD2 (5 bases). The V gene's germline CDR1 is SGHAT and CDR2 FQNNGV. V was shortened by 2 bases and J by 1 base, with 13 bases between the two germline ends. CDR3 length: 16 residues. This CDR3 reads CASSLLLAGGTDTQYF. In DNA, the CDR3 is TGTGCCAGCAGCTTACTTCTGGCGGGCGGCACAGATACGCAGTATTTT.

CDR3 in DNA: TGCAGCGTTGAACCCCGGGCCGATGAGCAGTTCTTC. Its translation is CSVEPRADEQFF. V is TRBV29-1 and J is TRBJ2-1; no definite D call. This CDR3 spans 12 amino acids. The germline CDR1 and CDR2 sequences are SQVTM and ANQGSEA. With 2 bases removed from V and 8 bases from J, the gap between germline ends came to 10 bases.

The V call is TRBV30, the J call TRBJ2-5; TRBD2 aligns across 7 bases. CDR1 GTSNPN and CDR2 SVGIG come from the germline V gene (reference sequence). V lost 1 base and J lost 1; bases outside the gene matches: 9. CDR3 length: 16 residues. As DNA, the CDR3 is TGTGCCTGGAGTGAGAGTTGGGCTAGCGGCCAAGAGACCCAGTACTTC. Translation: CAWSESWASGQETQYF.

This clone has a handful of counts. The CDR3 region is CASTVPGSNTEAFF. The CDR3 DNA reads as TGTGCCAGTACAGTCCCGGGATCGAACACTGAAGCTTTCTTT. The chain joins TRBV19 to TRBJ1-1; no reliable D call. This CDR3 is built from 14 residues. V lost 7 bases and J 1 base, leaving 13 bases between the germline ends. Germline loops: CDR1 LNHDA, CDR2 SQIVND (reference sequence).

CDR3 in DNA: TGTGCCAGCAGTTCTGAGGGGTTTGAGACCCAGTACTTC. Its protein product is CASSSEGFETQYF. V usage is TRBV27 and J usage is TRBJ2-5; D may be TRBD1 or TRBD2 (5 bases each). Trimming took 4 bases from V and 5 from J, leaving 11 bases between them. The CDR3 has 13 amino acids. Germline V lookup: CDR1 MNHEY, CDR2 SMNVEV (reference sequence).

Only a few counts were recorded for this clone. V gene TRBV9 combines with J gene TRBJ1-4; 8 nucleotides match TRBD1. Germline trimming cut 3 bases from V and 8 bases from J; bases unmatched to any gene: 12. CDR3 length: 16 residues. The V gene's germline CDR1 is SGDLS and CDR2 YYNGEE. The CDR3 DNA reads TGTGCCAGCAGCGCCACCCCGACAGGGGTTTACGAAAAACTGTTTTTT. This gives the protein CASSATPTGVYEKLFF.